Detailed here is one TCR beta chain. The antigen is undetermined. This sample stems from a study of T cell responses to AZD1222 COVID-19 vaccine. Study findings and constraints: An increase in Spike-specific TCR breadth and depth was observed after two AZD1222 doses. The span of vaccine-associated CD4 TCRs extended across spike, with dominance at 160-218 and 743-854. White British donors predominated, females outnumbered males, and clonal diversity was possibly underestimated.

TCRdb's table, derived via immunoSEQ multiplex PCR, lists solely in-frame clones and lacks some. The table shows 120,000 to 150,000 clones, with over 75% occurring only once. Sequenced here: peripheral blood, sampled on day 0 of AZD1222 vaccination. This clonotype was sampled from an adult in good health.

CDR3 nucleotide sequence: TGCGCCAGAGGCGCCAAAAAGAATCCCGAGCAGTACTTC. Its protein is CARGAKKNPEQYF. The chain uses TRBV10-1 and TRBJ2-7; no definite D call. Germline assignment: CDR1 WNHNN and CDR2 SYGVQD (reference sequence). This CDR3 has 13 residues. V was trimmed by 9 bases and J by 6 bases, leaving 18 bases between them.